The present TCR beta chain was sequenced within a study of response to subunit inactivated influenza vaccine. As to this clonotype: Its antigen is unknown.

V gave up 0 bases and J gave up 4 bases; unmatched junction bases: 5. There are 14 residues in the CDR3. CDR1 and CDR2 from the germline V gene are SQVTM and ANQGSEA. TCRdb fed the RT-PCR reads into MiXCR, producing one record per CDR3 protein. The repertoire consists of about 160,000 distinct CDR3 sequences, with approximately 10% occurring once and the leading ten covering 9.5% to 15%. The study's findings and limits: There was a suggestion from the authors that each seasonal influenza vaccination recruits few new T cells.

The source of this sequence is a man between 45 and 60 years old who received an inactivated influenza vaccine. The chain combines TRBV29-1 with TRBJ1-2; 7 bases map to TRBD1. The starting material was non-naive T cells sorted from PBMCs, obtained roughly 48 days after vaccination. In DNA form, the CDR3 reads TGCAGCGTTGAAGATCGACAGGGAACCTATGGCTACACCTTC. This codes for CSVEDRQGTYGYTF.